The clone carrying this T cell receptor (beta chain) showed up just once. Its antigen is unknown. The source of the sample is a study of cytomegalovirus exposure and HLA in healthy donors. Trimming removed 6 bases from V and 3 bases from J; junction bases left unmatched: 8. Per germline, CDR1 MNHEY and CDR2 SMNVEV (reference sequence). There are 15 residues in the CDR3. General study findings and limits: Cytomegalovirus status was reportedly diagnosed by the classifier with high sensitivity and specificity.

The PCR employed 60 Vbeta primers together with 13 Jbeta primers. The repertoire was sequenced with immunoSEQ multiplex PCR; TCRdb's copy has only in-frame clones and lacks some. Here the sample spans nearly 300,000 clones, 86% being singletons. Material: PBMCs. The chain uses TRBV27 and TRBJ2-7; 10 nucleotides line up with TRBD1. The clonotype comes from a man aged 35-49 years in good health and CMV-seropositive. The CDR3 loop is CASSSRDRGGYEQYF. CDR3 coding DNA: TGTGCCAGCAGCTCACGGGACAGGGGTGGCTACGAGCAGTACTTC.